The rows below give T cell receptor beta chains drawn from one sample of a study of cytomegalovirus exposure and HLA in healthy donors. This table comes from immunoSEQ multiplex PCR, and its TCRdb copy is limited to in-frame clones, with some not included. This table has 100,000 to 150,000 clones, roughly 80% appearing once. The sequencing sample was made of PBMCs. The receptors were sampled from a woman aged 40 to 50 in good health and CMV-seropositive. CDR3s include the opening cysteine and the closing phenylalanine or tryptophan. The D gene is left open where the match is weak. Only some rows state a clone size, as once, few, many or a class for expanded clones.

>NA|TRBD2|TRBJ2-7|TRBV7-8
TGTGCCAGCAGCTCTCACGAGCGGGGGGTCCCCTCCTACGAGCAGTACTTC
CASSSHERGVPSYEQYF
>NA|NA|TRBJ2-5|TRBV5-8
TGTGCCAGCAGCTTGGCCCTGGCCACAGGGCAAGAGACCCAGTACTTC
CASSLALATGQETQYF
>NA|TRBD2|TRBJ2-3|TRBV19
TGTGCCAGTAGTAATAGCGGGAGGGGGATTAGCACAGATACGCAGTATTTT
CASSNSGRGISTDTQYF
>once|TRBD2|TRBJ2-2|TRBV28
TGTGCCAGCGGGCTAGGACTAGCGGGAACCGGGGAGCTGTTTTTT
CASGLGLAGTGELFF
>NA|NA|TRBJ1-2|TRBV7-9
TGTGCCAGCAGCTTAGCACAGGGATATGGCTACACCTTC
CASSLAQGYGYTF
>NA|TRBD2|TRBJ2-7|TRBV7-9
TGTGCCAGCAGCTCGATGGGGACTAGCGGGAGGCACTCCTCCTACGAGCAGTACTTC
CASSSMGTSGRHSSYEQYF
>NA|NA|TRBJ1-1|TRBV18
TGTGCCAGCTCACCACCGGAGGCAGGGGCTGAAGCTTTCTTT
CASSPPEAGAEAFF
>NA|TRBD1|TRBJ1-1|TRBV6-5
TGTGCCAGCGGACAGGGGGCCGGCACTGAAGCTTTCTTT
CASGQGAGTEAFF
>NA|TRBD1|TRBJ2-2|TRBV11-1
TGTGCCAGCAGCTGGGGACAGAACGGTCCCGGGGAGCTGTTTTTT
CASSWGQNGPGELFF
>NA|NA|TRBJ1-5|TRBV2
TGTGCCAGCAGTGCAGCTCCCTCCCGCAATCAGCCCCAGCATTTT
CASSAAPSRNQPQHF
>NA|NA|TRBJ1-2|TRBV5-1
TGCGCCAGCAGCTTGGGGAACGGACAGCTTGGCTACACCTTC
CASSLGNGQLGYTF
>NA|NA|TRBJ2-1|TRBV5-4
TGTGCCAGCAGCCGGGGACAAGTTCCTTATGAGCAGTTCTTC
CASSRGQVPYEQFF
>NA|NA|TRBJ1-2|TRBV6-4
TGTGCCAGCCATCAGACAGCCGTGTATGGCTACACCTTC
CASHQTAVYGYTF
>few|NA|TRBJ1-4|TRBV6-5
TGTGCCAGCGGGCCAGTCGCAACTAATGAAAAACTGTTTTTT
CASGPVATNEKLFF
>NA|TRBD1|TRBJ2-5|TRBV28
TGTGCCAGCAGTCGGGGACAGGGCCGACCGGAGACCCAGTACTTC
CASSRGQGRPETQYF
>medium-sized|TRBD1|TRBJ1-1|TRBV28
TGTGCCAGCAGTCGGGACAGGGTTACTGAAGCTTTCTTT
CASSRDRVTEAFF
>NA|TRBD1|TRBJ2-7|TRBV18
TGTGCCAGCTCGCTACAGGGGGAAGCCTACGAGCAGTACTTC
CASSLQGEAYEQYF
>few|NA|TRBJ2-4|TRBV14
TGTGCCAGCAGCTCGGGGGGCGAGGGAGTCCCGAAAAACATTCAGTACTTC
CASSSGGEGVPKNIQYF
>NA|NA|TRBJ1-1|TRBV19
TGTGCCAGTAGTGCCCATAGGGGGTATAAGGGTTACGCTGAAGCTTTCTTT
CASSAHRGYKGYAEAFF
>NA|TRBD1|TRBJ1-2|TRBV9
TGTGCCAGCAGCGTAGGTACAGGGGGGGCCTATGGCTACACCTTC
CASSVGTGGAYGYTF
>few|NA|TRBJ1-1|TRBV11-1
TGTGCCAGCAGCTTATATTTCGGGAAAGAGCTTCGGGGGACTGAAGCTTTCTTT
CASSLYFGKELRGTEAFF
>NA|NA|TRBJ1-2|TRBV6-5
TGTGCCAGCAGTAAACAGGGAAATGCTAACTATGGCTACACCTTC
CASSKQGNANYGYTF
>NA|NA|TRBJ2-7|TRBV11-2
TGTGCCAGCAGCGATACAGGGTGGGGGACCCCCTACGAGCAGTACTTC
CASSDTGWGTPYEQYF
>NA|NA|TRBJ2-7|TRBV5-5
TGTGCCAGCAGCTTGAACAGGGCCTACGAGCAGTACTTC
CASSLNRAYEQYF
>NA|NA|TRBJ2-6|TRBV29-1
TGCAGCGTTGCGGGGGTACAGGAGAGATCTGGGGCCAACGTCCTGACTTTC
CSVAGVQERSGANVLTF
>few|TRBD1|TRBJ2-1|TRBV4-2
TGTGCCAGCAGCCAAGGTCCTGCACAGGGGGCGCGAAACAATGAGCAGTTCTTC
CASSQGPAQGARNNEQFF
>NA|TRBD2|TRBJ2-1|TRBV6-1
TGTGCCAGCAGGGGACTAGCGGGGCACAATGAGCAGTTCTTC
CASRGLAGHNEQFF
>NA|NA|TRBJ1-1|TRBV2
TGTGCCAGCAGTGTGGCGGGTAAGGCGGGGGCTTTCTTT
CASSVAGKAGAFF
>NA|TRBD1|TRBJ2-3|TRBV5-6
TGTGCCAGCAGCTACAGGGGGAGCACAGATACGCAGTATTTT
CASSYRGSTDTQYF
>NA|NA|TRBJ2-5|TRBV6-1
TGTGCCAGCAGTGCGCTAGGAGGAGAGACCCAGTACTTC
CASSALGGETQYF
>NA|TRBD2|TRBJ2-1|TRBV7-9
TGTGCCAGCAGTCCCCCGCGGGGGGCCGATAACCCCTCCTACAATGAGCAGTTCTTC
CASSPPRGADNPSYNEQFF
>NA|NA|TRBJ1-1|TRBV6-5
TGTGCCAGCAGGGGCCCCCTGAACACTGAAGCTTTCTTT
CASRGPLNTEAFF
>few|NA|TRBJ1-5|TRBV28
TGTGCCAGCAGCTTAGACAGCTACAATCAGCCCCAGCATTTT
CASSLDSYNQPQHF
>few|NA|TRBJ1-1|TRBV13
TGTGCCAGCAGCTTAGGCCTCGCACATGAAGCTTTCTTT
CASSLGLAHEAFF
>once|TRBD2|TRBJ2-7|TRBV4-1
TGCGCCAGCAGCCTGACTAGCGGGCACGAGCAGTACTTC
CASSLTSGHEQYF
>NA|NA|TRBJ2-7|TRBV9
TGTGCCAGCAGCGTAGGGCAGGGCACGACCTACGAGCAGTACTTC
CASSVGQGTTYEQYF
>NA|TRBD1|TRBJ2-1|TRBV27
TGTGCCAGCAGCTGGGACAGGGGATCATACAATGAGCAGTTCTTC
CASSWDRGSYNEQFF
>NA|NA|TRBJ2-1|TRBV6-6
TGTGCCAGCAGTCTAGCGATCGGGTACAATGAGCAGTTCTTC
CASSLAIGYNEQFF
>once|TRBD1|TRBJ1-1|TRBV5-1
TGCGCCAGCAGCGGGATACAGGGGGCGGACCTTGAGGCTTTCTTT
CASSGIQGADLEAFF
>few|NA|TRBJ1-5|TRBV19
TGTGCCAGTAATTCAGGGATCAATCAGCCCCAGCATTTT
CASNSGINQPQHF
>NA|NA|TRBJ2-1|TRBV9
TGTGCCAGCAGCCCCGTGCCGGGTATTCATGAGCAGTTCTTC
CASSPVPGIHEQFF
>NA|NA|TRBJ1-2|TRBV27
TGTGCCAGCAGTTTATCCCAGGGCAATGGCTACACCTTC
CASSLSQGNGYTF
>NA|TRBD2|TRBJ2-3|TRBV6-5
TGTGCCGCTGGTCGGGGACTAGCGGTGGGAGATACGCAGTATTTT
CAAGRGLAVGDTQYF
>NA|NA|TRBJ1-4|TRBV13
TGTGCCAGCAGCTTAGGGGGGGGAACGGAGAGTGAAAAACTGTTTTTT
CASSLGGGTESEKLFF
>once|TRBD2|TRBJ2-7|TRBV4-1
TGCGCCAGCAGCCAAGGACCAGCGGGAATTCTATCGAGCTCCTACGAGCAGTACTTC
CASSQGPAGILSSSYEQYF
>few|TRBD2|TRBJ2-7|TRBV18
TGTGCCAGCTCACCAACTAGCGGGAGTTACGAGCAGTACTTC
CASSPTSGSYEQYF
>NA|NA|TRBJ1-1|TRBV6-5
TGTGCCAGCAGTGGGGACATTTTCGAAGCTTTCTTT
CASSGDIFEAFF
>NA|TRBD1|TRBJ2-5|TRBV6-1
TGTGCCAGCACCAGGACAGGGAGAGAGACCCAGTACTTC
CASTRTGRETQYF
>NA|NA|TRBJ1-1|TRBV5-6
TGTGCCAGCAGCTTGGGGACTGCCATGAACACTGAAGCTTTCTTT
CASSLGTAMNTEAFF